This T cell receptor (beta chain) came from a study of Graves' ophthalmopathy and Graves' hyperthyroidism. Diagnoses were established from clinical symptoms, serum thyroxine, TRAb, thyroid ultrasound and orbital computed tomography. RNA served as the template for amplifying TCR beta CDR3 regions. The first round was an RT-PCR with HTBI primers, and the second round was a multiplex PCR. TCRdb independently ran MiXCR on the multiplex PCR reads; one entry per CDR3 protein. In the table there are 57,000 or so distinct CDR3 sequences, approximately 47% of which are singletons. Germline loops: CDR1 SGHTA, CDR2 FQGNSA. V shed 5 bases and J shed 5 bases, with 22 bases lying between them. The CDR3 is 16 residues long.

Input material: peripheral blood. V is TRBV7-2 and J is TRBJ2-7, with D perhaps TRBD1 (5 bases). The receptor comes from an adult woman with Graves' ophthalmopathy. CDR3 nucleotides: TGTGCCAGCAGCCCTTACCCTGACAGCCCGAGGAACGAGCAGTACTTC. This codes for CASSPYPDSPRNEQYF.